This TCR beta chain was captured by sequencing in a study of T-cell memory formation after mild COVID-19. Study information: TCR clustering was largely donor specific. Study-wide points: Confirmation was lacking for SARS-CoV-2 specificity of second-wave clones that peaked on day 37. The appearance of some responding clones in pre-infection memory suggested that cross-reactive memory joined.

Constant-segment primers served in 5'RACE that generated TCR alpha and TCR beta cDNA libraries bearing sample barcodes and UMIs. TCRdb re-called the 5' RACE reads through MiXCR, storing one row per CDR3 protein. The sample has fewer than 350,000 distinct CDR3 sequences, around 8% seen once. A word on this clonotype: Its antigen is undetermined.

V lost 3 bases and J lost 1, with 18 bases in between. The CDR3 covers 16 residues. Germline V CDR1 and CDR2: DFQATT, SNEGSKA (reference sequence). The source is a man between 18 and 29 years old who had mild COVID-19 (a few samples of this study predate the infection). Cell type and time point are not known. Sample: PBMCs or a T cell subset sorted from them (not recorded which). The V and J genes are TRBV20-1 and TRBJ1-1, with D perhaps TRBD1 (5 bases). Here the CDR3 reads CSASPPLRVANTEAFF. As DNA, the CDR3 is TGCAGTGCTAGCCCGCCCCTCAGGGTGGCGAACACTGAAGCTTTCTTT.